This TCR beta chain originates from a study of CD8+CD57+ T cells in acquired aplastic anemia (dated 2018 in TCRdb). Background on the whole study: A mean of around 3 ug of DNA, ranging from about 0.2 to 27.4 ug, was extracted from sorted CD4+ and CD8+ cells. Healthy donor samples averaged about 9.9 million reads for CD4+ and roughly 11 million for CD8+ cells. The study at large found these results: Between patients and healthy controls, no significant difference in CD8+ Simpson's diversity was found (P=0.060). About 29 CD8+ CDR3 sequences were found to be shared between patients and controls, but these sequences appeared to be highly expressed in patients and within the immunodominant clones of the patients.

From the cysteine through the phenylalanine, the CDR3 covers 12 amino acids. Only the CDR3 DNA stays, 36 bases, in frame from base 1. V is pared back by 4 bases and J by 1 base, with 4 bases lying between the germline termini. For CDR1 and CDR2, the germline V gene lists SQVTM and ANQGSEA. The study deep-sequenced TCR repertoires of sorted CD4+ and CD8+ blood T cells from severe aplastic anemia patients and healthy subjects. Ficoll-Paque density gradient centrifugation was used to isolate peripheral blood mononuclear cells. Before DNA was extracted, CD4+ and CD8+ T cells were sorted using either FACS or magnetic beads. Genomic DNA served as template for TCR beta VDJ combination and CDR3 sequence profiling. An Illumina HiSeq 2000 was used for TCR repertoire sequencing. The study's processing was this. TRBV/TRBJ rearrangement plots, CDR3 size and DJ length profiles, and Simpson's diversity index were used to evaluate the repertoires. The immunodominant clone was defined as the most abundant DNA sequence in deep sequencing data. CDR3 amino acid sequences were screened for sharing across subjects and were compared with published repertoires and the VDJdb database. TCRdb reprocessed the public reads (quality trimming at Q25 with fastp, clone calling with MiXCR) and kept in-frame beta chains. When rows share a CDR3 protein, they turn into one entry using the most common DNA and genes. These V and J calls derive from TCRdb rather than the authors' analysis. Within this sample are some 180,000 distinct CDR3 sequences, with 46% of them counted one time only. Jointly, the top ten make up approximately 2.9% of the sample.

A remark on this clonotype: This receptor's antigen is unknown. Per-nucleotide qualities are absent, and no much larger clonotype sits a single base away.

This sequence uses TRBV29-1 and TRBJ2-2; the D gene remains uncertain. The sequencing sample was made of sorted CD4+, CD8+, or CD8+CD57+ T cells (not recorded which) from PBMCs. The receptor comes from a human donor in good health. This receptor has the CDR3 CSVARNTGELFF. The DNA sequence is given as TGCAGCGTTGCACGGAACACCGGGGAGCTGTTTTTT.